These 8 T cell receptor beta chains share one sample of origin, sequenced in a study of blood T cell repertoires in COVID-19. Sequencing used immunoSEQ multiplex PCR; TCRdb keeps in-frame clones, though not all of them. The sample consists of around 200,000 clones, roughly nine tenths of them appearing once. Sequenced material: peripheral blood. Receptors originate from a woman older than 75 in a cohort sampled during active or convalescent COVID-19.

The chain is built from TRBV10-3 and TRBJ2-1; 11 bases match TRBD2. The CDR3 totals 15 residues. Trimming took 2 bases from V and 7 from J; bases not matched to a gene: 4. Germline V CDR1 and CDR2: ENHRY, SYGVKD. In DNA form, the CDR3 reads TGTGCCATCAGTGAGACTAGCGGGAGTCAAAATGAGCAGTTCTTC. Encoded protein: CAISETSGSQNEQFF.

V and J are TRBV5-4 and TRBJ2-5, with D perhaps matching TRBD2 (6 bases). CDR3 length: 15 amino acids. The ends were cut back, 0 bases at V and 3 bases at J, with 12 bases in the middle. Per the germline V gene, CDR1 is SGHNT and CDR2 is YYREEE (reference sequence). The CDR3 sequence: CASSLGEWGEETQYF. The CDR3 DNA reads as TGTGCCAGCAGCTTGGGTGAATGGGGGGAAGAGACCCAGTACTTC.

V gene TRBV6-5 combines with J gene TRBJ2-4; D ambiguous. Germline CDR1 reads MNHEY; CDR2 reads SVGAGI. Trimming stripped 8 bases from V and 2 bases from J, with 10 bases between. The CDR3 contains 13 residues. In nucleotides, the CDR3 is TGTGCCAGCTGGGCAGAGACCAAAAACATTCAGTACTTC. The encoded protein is CASWAETKNIQYF.

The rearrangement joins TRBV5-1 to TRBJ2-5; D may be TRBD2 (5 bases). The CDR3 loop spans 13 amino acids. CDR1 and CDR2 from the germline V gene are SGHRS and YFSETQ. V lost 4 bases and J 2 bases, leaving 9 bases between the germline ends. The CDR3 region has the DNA TGCGCCAGCAGCGGCGGGCAGCAAGAGACCCAGTACTTC. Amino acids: CASSGGQQETQYF.

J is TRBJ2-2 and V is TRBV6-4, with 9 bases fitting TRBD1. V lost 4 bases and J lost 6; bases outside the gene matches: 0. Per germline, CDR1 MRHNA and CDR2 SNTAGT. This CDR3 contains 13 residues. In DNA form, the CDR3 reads TGTGCCAGCAGTGGGGACAGGGCCGGGGAGCTGTTTTTT. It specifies CASSGDRAGELFF.

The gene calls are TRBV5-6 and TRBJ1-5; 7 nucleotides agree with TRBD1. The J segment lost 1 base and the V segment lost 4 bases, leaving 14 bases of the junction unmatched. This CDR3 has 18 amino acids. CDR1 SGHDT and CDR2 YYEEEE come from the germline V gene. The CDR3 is CASSRRFDRDGSNQPQHF. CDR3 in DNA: TGTGCCAGCAGCCGTCGATTTGACAGGGACGGAAGCAATCAGCCCCAGCATTTT. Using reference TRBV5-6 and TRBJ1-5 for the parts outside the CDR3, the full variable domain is DAGVTQSPTHLIKTRGQQVTLRCSPKSGHDTVSWYQQALGQGPQFIFQYYEEEERQRGNFPDRFSGHQFPNYSSELNVNALLLGDSALYLCASSRRFDRDGSNQPQHFGDGTRLSIL.

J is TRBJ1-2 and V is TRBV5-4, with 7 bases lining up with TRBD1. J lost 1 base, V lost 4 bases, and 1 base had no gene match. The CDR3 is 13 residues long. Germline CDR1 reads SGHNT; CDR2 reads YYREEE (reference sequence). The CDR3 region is CASSDRVNYGYTF. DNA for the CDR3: TGTGCCAGCAGCGACAGGGTTAACTATGGCTACACCTTC. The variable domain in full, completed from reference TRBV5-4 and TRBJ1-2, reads ETGVTQSPTHLIKTRGQQVTLRCSSQSGHNTVSWYQQALGQGPQFIFQYYREEENGRGNFPPRFSGLQFPNYSSELNVNALELDDSALYLCASSDRVNYGYTFGSGTRLTVV.

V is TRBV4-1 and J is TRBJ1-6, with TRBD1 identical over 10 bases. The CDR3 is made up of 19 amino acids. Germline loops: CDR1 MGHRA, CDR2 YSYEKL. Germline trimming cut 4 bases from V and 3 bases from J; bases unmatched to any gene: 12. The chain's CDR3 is CASSLARGQGGGYNSPLHF. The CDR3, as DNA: TGCGCCAGCAGCCTGGCCCGTGGACAGGGGGGAGGCTATAATTCACCCCTCCACTTT.